The next 15 T cell receptor beta chains were all read from a single sample in a study of Ad26.COV2.S vaccination and SARS-CoV-2 variants. Generated by immunoSEQ multiplex PCR, the TCRdb table keeps only in-frame clones and is missing some. The repertoire holds approximately 360,000 clones, with 83% as singletons. Stated treatment: over 15 received Ad26.COV2.S at low or high dose, single or two shots; about 5 received placebo; per-sample allocation not given. Samples were taken on day 63 after the first vaccine or placebo injection. This sample comprised peripheral blood, obtained in a trial of Ad26.COV2.S vaccine versus placebo. These receptors originate from a person aged 18 to 65 who received the Ad26.COV2.S COVID-19 vaccine or a placebo.

The genes are TRBV10-3 and TRBJ2-5; 10 bases are a match to TRBD2. There are 19 residues in the CDR3. The germline V gene encodes CDR1 ENHRY and CDR2 SYGVKD. Losses at the gene ends were 0 bases for V and 0 bases for J; bases not matched to a gene: 10. This CDR3 reads CAISESALAGTPYQETQYF. CDR3 nucleotides: TGTGCCATCAGTGAGTCTGCACTAGCGGGGACCCCGTACCAAGAGACCCAGTACTTC.

The chain links TRBV6-1 to TRBJ1-2; D is uncertain. The CDR3 sequence is 14 residues long. Germline CDR1 and CDR2: MNHNS and SASEGT. Trimming cost V 3 bases and J 0 bases, with 8 bases left between them. CDR3 sequence: CASSEGRPNYGYTF. For the CDR3, the DNA is TGTGCCAGCAGTGAGGGTCGGCCTAACTATGGCTACACCTTC.

This chain joins TRBV27 and TRBJ2-5; no clear D gene. CDR1 is MNHEY and CDR2 is SMNVEV in the germline V gene (reference sequence). The V end lost 6 bases, the J end lost 5 bases, and 16 bases lay between the germline ends. This CDR3 has 14 amino acids. The chain's CDR3 is CASSLLSVAETQYF. CDR3 sequence (DNA): TGTGCCAGCAGCCTCCTCTCTGTGGCGGAGACCCAGTACTTC.

This clone was detected once. J is TRBJ1-2 and V is TRBV19; a weak D match, TRBD1 (6 bases). There are 12 residues in the CDR3. V lost 5 bases, J lost 7 bases, and 11 bases lay in between. Germline V gives CDR1 LNHDA, CDR2 SQIVND (reference sequence). CDR3 sequence (DNA): TGTGCCAGTAGTCAGGGGCGTAGTGGCTACACCTTC. It yields the protein CASSQGRSGYTF. The entire variable domain, with the rest obtained from reference TRBV19 and TRBJ1-2, is as follows: DGGITQSPKYLFRKEGQNVTLSCEQNLNHDAMYWYRQDPGQGLRLIYYSQIVNDFQKGDIAEGYSVSREKKESFPLTVTSAQKNPTAFYLCASSQGRSGYTFGSGTRLTVV.

This clone came up once. This chain links TRBV3-1 (or the pseudogene TRBV3-2) with TRBJ1-2; D might be TRBD1 (5 bases). The CDR3 sequence is 15 residues long. Trimming took 4 bases from V and 1 from J, leaving 13 bases between them. Germline V lookup: CDR1 LGHDT, CDR2 YNNKEL (reference sequence). The chain's CDR3 is CASSPTTALNYGYTF. CDR3 sequence (DNA): TGTGCCAGCAGCCCCACGACAGCCCTTAACTATGGCTACACCTTC.

J is TRBJ1-1 and V is TRBV24-1; TRBD1 aligns across 8 bases. Trimming at V came to 10 bases and at J to 5 bases, leaving 8 bases not matched to a gene. CDR3 length: 13 amino acids. Per germline, CDR1 KGHDR and CDR2 SFDVKD. Here the CDR3 reads CATLPRGRTEAFF. CDR3 DNA: TGTGCCACGCTGCCCAGGGGGCGGACTGAAGCTTTCTTT.

The chain links TRBV15 to TRBJ2-1, with TRBD2 identical over 8 bases. The V and J ends lost 0 bases and 0 bases, in that order; junction bases with no gene match: 7. The CDR3 sequence is 18 residues long. Germline CDR1 LNHNV, CDR2 YYDKDF (reference sequence). Here the CDR3 reads CATSRDAASGFSYNEQFF. As DNA, the CDR3 is TGTGCCACCAGCAGAGATGCCGCTAGCGGGTTCTCCTACAATGAGCAGTTCTTC.

This rearrangement joins TRBV18 to TRBJ2-1; no clear D gene. Trimming left V 5 bases short and J 3 bases short, with 2 bases between. Germline V gives CDR1 KGHSH, CDR2 LQKENI. The CDR3 is made up of 11 amino acids. The CDR3 protein is CASSDYNEQFF. CDR3 nucleotides: TGTGCCAGCTCAGACTACAATGAGCAGTTCTTC. Variable domain in full (rest from reference TRBV18 and TRBJ2-1): NAGVMQNPRHLVRRRGQEARLRCSPMKGHSHVYWYRQLPEEGLKFMVYLQKENIIDESGMPKERFSAEFPKEGPSILRIQQVVRGDSAAYFCASSDYNEQFFGPGTRLTVL.

The chain has TRBV4-3 and TRBJ2-6, with a possible D match to TRBD1 (6 bases). Germline V gene lookup returns CDR1 LGHNA and CDR2 YSLEER. The CDR3 has 19 amino acids. V was pared by 3 bases and J by 1 base, with 19 bases between. The CDR3 sequence: CASSHLTGWDDSGANVLTF. The DNA for the CDR3 is TGCGCCAGCAGCCACCTAACAGGGTGGGATGATTCTGGGGCCAACGTCCTGACTTTC.

V and J are TRBV12-3 or TRBV12-4 and TRBJ1-6; no clear D. Trimming stripped 3 bases from V and 10 bases from J, with 10 bases between. The CDR3 sequence is 13 residues long. CDR3 DNA sequence: TGTGCCAGCAGTTTTGGGCCTTACTCACCCCTCCACTTT. Translating it yields CASSFGPYSPLHF.

This chain uses TRBV9 with TRBJ2-7; D gene uncertain. Germline values: CDR1 SGDLS, CDR2 YYNGEE. V shed 0 bases and J shed 1 base, with 8 bases lying between them. The CDR3 is 14 amino acids. The CDR3 loop is CASSVAPISYEQYF. The DNA for the CDR3 is TGTGCCAGCAGCGTAGCACCGATATCCTACGAGCAGTACTTC.

The chain combines TRBV5-1 with TRBJ2-1; possibly TRBD2 for D (5 bases). The V gene's germline CDR1 is SGHRS and CDR2 YFSETQ. Trimming removed 2 bases from V and 6 bases from J, with 9 bases in between. This CDR3 is built from 13 residues. The CDR3, as DNA: TGCGCCAGCAGCTTATCCGGGGTCAATGAGCAGTTCTTC. Translation gives CASSLSGVNEQFF.

The rearrangement joins TRBV19 to TRBJ2-1; the D gene is possibly TRBD1 (6 bases). The germline CDR1 and CDR2 sequences are LNHDA and SQIVND (reference sequence). CDR3 length: 14 residues. V gave up 7 bases and J gave up 9 bases, with 19 bases separating them. This chain's CDR3 is CASKSRQGRIEQFF. CDR3 nucleotide sequence: TGTGCCAGTAAGTCGCGGCAGGGGCGTATTGAGCAGTTCTTC. Full variable domain (rest looked up from reference TRBV19 and TRBJ2-1): DGGITQSPKYLFRKEGQNVTLSCEQNLNHDAMYWYRQDPGQGLRLIYYSQIVNDFQKGDIAEGYSVSREKKESFPLTVTSAQKNPTAFYLCASKSRQGRIEQFFGPGTRLTVL.

This clone was observed a few times. This sequence joins TRBV7-9 and TRBJ2-2; D is undetermined. Germline loops: CDR1 SEHNR, CDR2 FQNEAQ (reference sequence). V was cut by 2 bases and J by 3 bases, with 4 bases left in between. The CDR3 has 13 amino acids. In nucleotides, the CDR3 is TGTGCCAGCAGCTTACAGTACACCGGGGAGCTGTTTTTT. Protein: CASSLQYTGELFF.

V is TRBV9 and J is TRBJ1-1; 12 bases are shared with TRBD1. J gave up 13 bases and V 3 bases, and 13 bases lay outside the gene matches. This CDR3 has 15 residues. Germline CDR1 SGDLS, CDR2 YYNGEE. The CDR3 loop is CASSAGTGGLSGNFF. CDR3 in DNA: TGTGCCAGCAGCGCCGGGACAGGGGGCTTGAGCGGAAATTTCTTT.